This T cell receptor beta chain was observed in a study of tissue T cells after allogeneic stem cell transplantation. Regarding time point: mouse harvest day 7 after allogeneic transplant. Mouse grafts combined 10^7 T-cell-depleted bone marrow cells with 10^6 splenic CD5+ T cells. This mouse GVHD model was MHC-mismatched B6 to BALB/c, profiled day 7 or 14. This clone was detected a few times. The listed genes are named as in mouse. The read terminates 1 residue before the CDR3 end, so the remaining end is supplied by the germline J gene. Profiled with immunoSEQ multiplex PCR; TCRdb holds only in-frame clones, not every one. The table shows around 5,700 clones, with 40% to 60% occurring only once. The germline V gene has CDR1 NSHNY and CDR2 SYGAGN. The CDR3 sequence is 14 residues long. V lost 2 bases to trimming and J lost 0 bases, with 9 bases between them.

This receptor was taken from a female BALB/c mouse given C57BL/6 T cells with graft-versus-host disease after an allogeneic hematopoietic cell transplant. Sequences were obtained from gut tissue. This sequence joins TRBV13-1 and TRBJ2-7; possible D gene TRBD1, 6 bases. The CDR3 DNA, read in part, is TGTGCCAGCAGTGACAGGGGTCTCTCCTATGAACAGTAC. As protein: CASSDRGLSYEQY. The complete CDR3 sequence is CASSDRGLSYEQYF.